The text below deals with one T cell receptor (beta chain). This clone appeared a single time. What this receptor recognizes is not known. Per-base quality was not reported, and no clone a single base away is much larger than it. The data were taken from a study of blood T cell repertoires in COVID-19 (dated by TCRdb to between 2020 and 2021). About the study as a whole: Samples covering the acute and convalescent phases of COVID-19 were provided by collaborators in the United States, Italy and Spain. The prospective study material was composed of cDNA or gDNA derived from T cells, B-cell-depleted T cells, or PBMCs. Deeply sampled blood TCRbeta repertoires from subjects exposed to, actively infected with, or recovered from COVID-19 were included in the dataset. A freely available public database, intended as a resource for researchers studying the immune response to SARS-CoV-2, is where the repertoires were released. Samples came from the ongoing ImmuneRACE study (first 160 participants) plus 1,254 subjects from 6 global collaborators. Nearly every sample came with metadata listing a de-identified subject ID, COVID-19 status, age in years and sex. HLA class I and class II types, where available, came from metadata supplied by the sample provider rather than from assay-based typing. Points the paper makes about the study in general: The amount of clinical and demographic metadata varied by source and participant and was provided uncurated.

TCRbeta CDR3 regions were amplified from genomic DNA using the immunoSEQ Assay, a bias-controlled multiplex PCR. Per the original workflow: Nucleated cell counts per sample were estimated from amplification of reference gene primers within the assay. Sequence reads were collapsed and filtered to measure the absolute abundance of every unique TCRbeta CDR3 rearrangement. For each sample, productive Simpson clonality was calculated as the square root of Simpson's diversity index across productive rearrangements. TCRdb limited this immuneACCESS table to in-frame rearrangements with V and J called. A share of clones is missing; checked studies link under half to unresolved V genes, and the rest is unexplained. V, J and clone size reflect that table, while D and trimming were determined from the DNA. This sample has roughly 140,000 clones in its table, and 88% of those were observed once. The top ten clones comprise around a quarter of the sample.

Whole blood was collected in K2EDTA tubes by collaborating institutions according to the institutions' own protocols. For TCRbeta analysis, collaborators shipped samples as frozen whole blood, isolated PBMCs, or DNA extracted from either of those sample types. The junction carries 13 bases between V and J, which are trimmed by 0 bases and 4 bases respectively. The CDR3 measures 15 amino acids from cysteine to phenylalanine. CDR3 DNA only is kept here, 45 bases in frame from base 1. CDR1 and CDR2, looked up from the germline V gene, are LGHNA and YSLEER. In this chain, TRBV4-3 is recombined with TRBJ2-7, with no reliable assignment of the D segment. The sequence was obtained from a human donor in a cohort sampled during active COVID-19. The sample was peripheral blood. The CDR3 has the sequence CASSQEDLAPYEQYF. At the DNA level, the sequence is TGCGCCAGCAGCCAAGAAGACTTAGCACCGTACGAGCAGTACTTC.